A single sample is the source of the 25 T cell receptor beta chains below, sequenced in a study of T cell responses to AZD1222 COVID-19 vaccine. Here immunoSEQ multiplex PCR was the method, and the copy in TCRdb shows in-frame clones only, minus some. The sample holds approximately 150,000 clones, approximately 90% seen once. The sequenced sample was peripheral blood, obtained 28 days after the second dose of the MenACWY control vaccine. All receptors derive from an adult who received the MenACWY meningococcal vaccine as a control.

The chain links TRBV6-5 to TRBJ2-1, with 9 bases identical to TRBD2. Germline lookup yields CDR1 MNHEY and CDR2 SVGAGI. The length of the CDR3 is 16 residues. The junction had 6 bases not matched to a gene; V was cut back by 0 bases and J by 6 bases. The CDR3 region is CASSYSSASGINEQFF. Here the CDR3 DNA reads TGTGCCAGCAGTTACTCGAGTGCTAGCGGGATCAATGAGCAGTTCTTC.

In DNA form, the CDR3 reads TGTGCCAGCAGCTCGGGACTAGCGGGAGGCCCAGATACGCAGTATTTT. Translation gives CASSSGLAGGPDTQYF. This chain connects TRBV7-3 to TRBJ2-3; 15 bases are shared with TRBD2. The V gene end was trimmed by 4 bases and the J gene end by 4 bases; junction bases not matched to a gene: 3. The CDR3 length is 16 residues. Per germline, CDR1 SGHTA and CDR2 FQGTGA.

The V and J genes are TRBV4-1 and TRBJ1-1, with D unclear. The CDR3 totals 14 residues. CDR1 is MGHRA and CDR2 is YSYEKL in the germline V gene. The ends were cut back, 0 bases at V and 9 bases at J, with 14 bases in the middle. CDR3 sequence (DNA): TGCGCCAGCAGCCAAGACCAACCCGGGCTTAAAGCTTTCTTT. Translated, it gives CASSQDQPGLKAFF.

The chain couples TRBV7-2 to TRBJ2-1, with D perhaps TRBD2 (5 bases). V lost 3 bases and J 5 bases, leaving 14 bases between the germline ends. Per germline, CDR1 SGHTA and CDR2 FQGNSA. CDR3 length: 15 residues. The CDR3 DNA reads TGTGCCAGCAGCTTTAACGGAGGAATCGACAATGAGCAGTTCTTC. It is translated as CASSFNGGIDNEQFF.

The chain uses TRBV18 and TRBJ1-1; a weak D match, TRBD1 (5 bases). The CDR3 has 18 amino acids. Trimming removed 5 bases at V and 0 bases at J, with 22 bases between. Looked up from germline, CDR1 is KGHSH and CDR2 is LQKENI. This chain's CDR3 is CASSARSGTSFMNTEAFF. The CDR3 nucleotides are TGTGCCAGCTCAGCTAGATCCGGGACCTCCTTCATGAACACTGAAGCTTTCTTT.

The chain combines TRBV27 with TRBJ2-1, with 7 bases fitting TRBD2. This CDR3 comprises 17 residues. CDR1 is MNHEY and CDR2 is SMNVEV in the germline V gene (reference sequence). J lost 3 bases, V lost 0 bases, and 8 bases had no gene match. CDR3 residues: CASSLSYRTRFYNEQFF. The DNA for the CDR3 is TGTGCCAGCAGTTTATCTTACAGGACTAGGTTCTACAATGAGCAGTTCTTC.

The table lists this clone with a count of one. The genes are TRBV19 and TRBJ2-2, with 9 bases fitting TRBD2. V dropped 6 bases and J dropped 5; count of bases not matched to a gene: 4. The CDR3 sequence is 14 residues long. Germline V gene sequence: CDR1 LNHDA, CDR2 SQIVND (reference sequence). As DNA, the CDR3 is TGTGCCAGTAGGAGACTAGCGGCAACCGGGGAGCTGTTTTTT. Amino acids: CASRRLAATGELFF.

The J gene is TRBJ2-5, the V gene TRBV7-9, with 7 nucleotides matching TRBD2. This CDR3 has 15 residues. V lost 1 base, J lost 1 base, and 3 bases stayed unmatched. CDR1 and CDR2 (germline): SEHNR, FQNEAQ (reference sequence). CDR3 sequence: CASSLVASGQETQYF. The CDR3 bases are TGTGCCAGCAGCTTAGTGGCTAGCGGCCAAGAGACCCAGTACTTC.

This clone was seen a handful of times. V gene TRBV3-1 (or the pseudogene TRBV3-2) combines with J gene TRBJ2-2; D gene uncertain. Trimming removed 1 base at V and 5 bases at J, with 2 bases between. CDR1 and CDR2 from the germline V gene are LGHDT and YNNKEL (reference sequence). The CDR3 loop spans 12 amino acids. CDR3 in amino acids: CASSQATGELFF. DNA of the CDR3: TGTGCCAGCAGCCAAGCTACCGGGGAGCTGTTTTTT.

In regard to this clone: Mismatch with germline at one junction end may stem from a read error. This chain uses TRBV30 with TRBJ1-2; 9 nucleotides match TRBD1. This CDR3 contains 12 residues. The germline V gene has CDR1 GTSNPN and CDR2 SVGIG (reference sequence). CDR3 sequence: CAWSVSGTGTHF. The CDR3 coding sequence is TGTGCCTGGAGCGTTTCCGGGACAGGGACCCACTTC.

In DNA, the CDR3 is TGTGCCAGCACTCGGACTCACTCCTACGAGCAGTACTTC. Translated: CASTRTHSYEQYF. The rearrangement joins TRBV3-1 (or the pseudogene TRBV3-2) to TRBJ2-7; tentatively, D is TRBD2 (5 bases). This CDR3 has 13 residues. CDR1 is LGHDT, CDR2 YNNKEL, per germline (reference sequence). V shed 7 bases and J shed 0 bases, with 10 bases lying between them.

Here the CDR3 reads CASSSRRQNNEKLFF. In DNA, the CDR3 is TGTGCCAGCAGTTCGAGGAGGCAAAATAATGAAAAACTGTTTTTT. V usage is TRBV28 and J usage is TRBJ1-4; no reliable D call. The CDR3 contains 15 residues. Trimming stripped 4 bases from V and 4 bases from J, with 13 bases between. From germline, CDR1 is MDHEN and CDR2 SYDVKM.

V and J are TRBV11-2 and TRBJ1-1; D ambiguous. The V end lost 3 bases, the J end lost 3 bases, and 8 bases lay between the germline ends. The germline CDR1 and CDR2 sequences are SGHAT and FQNNGV. This CDR3 contains 13 residues. CDR3 sequence reads: CASSFGWDTEAFF. The DNA for the CDR3 is TGTGCCAGCAGCTTCGGGTGGGACACTGAAGCTTTCTTT.

The chain has TRBV5-1 and TRBJ2-1; TRBD1 matches 7 bases. CDR1 is SGHRS and CDR2 is YFSETQ in the germline V gene. This CDR3 spans 13 amino acids. V shed 4 bases and J 7 bases; nucleotides not matched to a gene: 5. CDR3 sequence: CASSSQTGNEQFF. The DNA of the CDR3 is TGCGCCAGCAGCAGCCAGACAGGGAATGAGCAGTTCTTC.

The chain is built from TRBV5-6 and TRBJ1-1; D is uncertain. The CDR3 covers 14 residues. V shed 2 bases and J shed 2 bases, with 10 bases lying between them. Germline assignment: CDR1 SGHDT and CDR2 YYEEEE. The CDR3: CASSLGLINTEAFF. For the CDR3, the DNA is TGTGCCAGCAGCTTAGGTCTTATCAACACTGAAGCTTTCTTT.

The chain carries TRBV3-1 (or the pseudogene TRBV3-2) and TRBJ1-6; no firm D call. The CDR3 extends over 16 amino acids. V was pared by 1 base and J by 0 bases, with 7 bases between. The germline CDR1 and CDR2 sequences are LGHDT and YNNKEL (reference sequence). The CDR3 here is CASSQVRSSYNSPLHF. The CDR3 nucleotides are TGTGCCAGCAGCCAAGTAAGGAGCTCCTATAATTCACCCCTCCACTTT.

V usage is TRBV10-3 and J usage is TRBJ2-7; 8 bases are shared with TRBD1. The CDR3 length is 13 residues. Germline CDR1 reads ENHRY; CDR2 reads SYGVKD. With V trimmed by 3 bases and J by 5 bases, 3 bases remained unmatched. CDR3 bases: TGTGCCATCAGTGACAGGGGGCTGGACGAGCAGTACTTC. Translation: CAISDRGLDEQYF.

The V gene is TRBV5-4, the J gene TRBJ1-6; 8 bases align to TRBD1. Germline CDR1 and CDR2: SGHNT and YYREEE (reference sequence). After removal of 4 bases from V and 15 bases from J, the junction contained 6 bases not matched to a gene. CDR3 length equals 12 residues. The CDR3: CASSDGQGILHF. DNA for the CDR3: TGTGCCAGCAGCGATGGACAGGGAATCCTCCACTTT.

The rearrangement uses TRBV19 and TRBJ1-5; D is ambiguous. V gave up 3 bases and J gave up 5 bases, with 8 bases separating them. CDR3 length: 13 amino acids. Per the germline V gene, CDR1 is LNHDA and CDR2 is SQIVND (reference sequence). The DNA for the CDR3 is TGTGCCAGTAGTATTCTCCGGGATCAGCCCCAGCATTTT. It specifies CASSILRDQPQHF.

The gene calls are TRBV11-3 and TRBJ1-4, with TRBD1 identical over 7 bases. V dropped 5 bases and J dropped 0; count of bases not matched to a gene: 9. CDR1 is SGHNT and CDR2 is YENEEA in the germline V gene. This CDR3 spans 17 amino acids. CDR3 sequence: CASSTPPTGTTNEKLFF. DNA for the CDR3: TGTGCCAGCAGCACCCCCCCGACAGGGACAACTAATGAAAAACTGTTTTTT.

The chain couples TRBV18 to TRBJ2-7; a weak D match, TRBD1 (5 bases). The CDR3 consists of 15 residues. V shed 0 bases and J shed 0 bases, with 9 bases lying between them. The germline gives CDR1 KGHSH, CDR2 LQKENI. The CDR3 DNA sequence: TGTGCCAGCTCACCACCGGCAGGGCTCTCCTACGAGCAGTACTTC. Translation gives CASSPPAGLSYEQYF. The full variable domain, rest sourced from reference TRBV18 and TRBJ2-7, is NAGVMQNPRHLVRRRGQEARLRCSPMKGHSHVYWYRQLPEEGLKFMVYLQKENIIDESGMPKERFSAEFPKEGPSILRIQQVVRGDSAAYFCASSPPAGLSYEQYFGPGTRLTVT.

This sequence joins TRBV3-1 (or the pseudogene TRBV3-2) and TRBJ2-1, with 11 positions matching TRBD2. CDR1 and CDR2 from the germline V gene are LGHDT and YNNKEL (reference sequence). V was pared by 6 bases and J by 3 bases, with 7 bases of the junction left unmatched. This CDR3 region has 16 residues. In DNA, the CDR3 is TGTGCCAGCAGTCTACACGGGACTAGCGGCTACAATGAGCAGTTCTTC. Translated: CASSLHGTSGYNEQFF.

V gene TRBV29-1 combines with J gene TRBJ1-2; no clear D gene. The CDR3 length is 10 residues. Looked up from germline, CDR1 is SQVTM and CDR2 is ANQGSEA. The CDR3 coding sequence is TGCACAACGTCGGGTGGGGGCTACACCTTC. Protein sequence: CTTSGGGYTF.

The chain carries TRBV28 and TRBJ2-7; TRBD1 aligns across 7 bases. Germline lookup yields CDR1 MDHEN and CDR2 SYDVKM. The CDR3 totals 14 residues. With 6 bases clipped from V and 0 bases from J, the junction kept 5 bases outside the gene matches. CDR3 protein: CASRRQGLSYEQYF. The CDR3 DNA sequence: TGTGCCAGCAGACGACAGGGCCTCTCCTACGAGCAGTACTTC.

The rearrangement uses TRBV4-3 and TRBJ1-5, with TRBD1 matching 8 bases. The J segment lost 0 bases and the V segment lost 3 bases, leaving 1 base of the junction unmatched. CDR1 and CDR2 (germline): LGHNA, YSLEER. The CDR3 loop spans 15 amino acids. The CDR3 bases are TGCGCCAGCAGCCACGACAGGGGTAGCAATCAGCCCCAGCATTTT. Translated: CASSHDRGSNQPQHF.